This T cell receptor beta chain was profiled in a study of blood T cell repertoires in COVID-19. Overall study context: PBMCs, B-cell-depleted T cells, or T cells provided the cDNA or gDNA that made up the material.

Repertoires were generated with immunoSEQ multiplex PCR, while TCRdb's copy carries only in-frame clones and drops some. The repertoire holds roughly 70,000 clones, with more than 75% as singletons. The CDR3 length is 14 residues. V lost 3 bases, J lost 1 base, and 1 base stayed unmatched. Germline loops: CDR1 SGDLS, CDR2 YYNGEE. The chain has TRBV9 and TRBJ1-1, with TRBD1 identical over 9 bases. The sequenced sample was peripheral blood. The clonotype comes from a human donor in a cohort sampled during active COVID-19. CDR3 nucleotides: TGTGCCAGCAGCGGGGACAGGGCGAACACTGAAGCTTTCTTT. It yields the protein CASSGDRANTEAFF.